One and the same sample provided the 6 T cell receptor beta chains below, sequenced in a study of blood T cell repertoires in COVID-19 (dated by TCRdb to about 2020). The library was obtained by the immunoSEQ multiplex PCR assay. TCRdb mirrors the immuneACCESS table, restricted to in-frame sequences. Some clones are absent from its copies; in checked studies, under half trace to an unresolved V gene, and the reason for the others is unknown. The table for this sample lists tens of thousands of clones; 80% of them were counted only once. Around 17% of the sample comes from the top ten. Sequenced: peripheral blood. The receptors originated from a human donor in a cohort sampled during active COVID-19.

The chain employs TRBV30 and TRBJ1-6; no clear D gene. Germline V gene lookup returns CDR1 GTSNPN and CDR2 SVGIG (reference sequence). This CDR3 comprises 13 residues. The V and J ends lost 5 bases and 1 base respectively, with 6 bases between them. The CDR3 loop reads CAWAGSYNSPLHF. The CDR3 DNA follows: TGTGCCTGGGCCGGGTCCTATAATTCACCCCTCCACTTT.

This clone is a singleton in its sample. The chain joins TRBV7-9 to TRBJ2-1; TRBD2 matches at 15 bases. The junction had 8 bases not matched to a gene; V was cut back by 5 bases and J by 3 bases. The CDR3 totals 18 residues. Germline V CDR1 and CDR2: SEHNR, FQNEAQ (reference sequence). CDR3 in DNA: TGTGCCAGCAGCCTGCGGACTAGCGGGAGGGGGGGCTACAATGAGCAGTTCTTC. Amino acids: CASSLRTSGRGGYNEQFF. Using reference TRBV7-9 and TRBJ2-1 for the parts outside the CDR3, the full variable domain is DTGVSQNPRHKITKRGQNVTFRCDPISEHNRLYWYRQTLGQGPEFLTYFQNEAQLEKSRLLSDRFSAERPKGSFSTLEIQRTEQGDSAMYLCASSLRTSGRGGYNEQFFGPGTRLTVL.

The V gene is TRBV18, the J gene TRBJ2-7; D possibly corresponds to TRBD1 (6 bases). The CDR3 is 13 residues long. Deletions cut 3 bases from V and 5 bases from J, with 11 bases between. Germline V gives CDR1 KGHSH, CDR2 LQKENI. The CDR3 protein is CASSPQGKNEQYF. For the CDR3, the DNA is TGTGCCAGCTCACCCCAGGGGAAGAACGAGCAGTACTTC. Looking up the rest from reference TRBV18 and TRBJ2-7 gives the full variable domain: NAGVMQNPRHLVRRRGQEARLRCSPMKGHSHVYWYRQLPEEGLKFMVYLQKENIIDESGMPKERFSAEFPKEGPSILRIQQVVRGDSAAYFCASSPQGKNEQYFGPGTRLTVT.

This clone turned up a few times. The chain links TRBV7-2 to TRBJ2-7; weak D call: TRBD2 (5 bases). CDR1 SGHTA and CDR2 FQGNSA come from the germline V gene. V dropped 1 base and J dropped 4 bases, with 8 bases sitting between them. This CDR3 region has 13 residues. CDR3 in amino acids: CASSLVGKYEQYF. The DNA for the CDR3 is TGTGCCAGCAGCTTAGTCGGGAAATACGAGCAGTACTTC.

This clone appeared once. CDR3 sequence: CSAGRGQGSEKRKEAFF. The CDR3 coding sequence is TGCAGCGCCGGGAGAGGACAGGGTAGCGAAAAGAGAAAAGAAGCTTTCTTT. The chain has TRBV29-1 and TRBJ1-1; 8 nucleotides line up with TRBD1. This CDR3 is 17 amino acids long. Trimming at V came to 7 bases and at J to 8 bases, leaving 24 bases not matched to a gene. CDR1 and CDR2 from the germline V gene are SQVTM and ANQGSEA.

The genes are TRBV11-3 and TRBJ2-7; no clear D gene. The CDR3 consists of 12 residues. With 2 bases removed from V and 4 bases from J, the gap between germline ends came to 6 bases. CDR1 is SGHNT, CDR2 YENEEA, per germline. CDR3: CASSLIQYEQYF. CDR3 sequence (DNA): TGTGCCAGCAGCTTAATCCAATACGAGCAGTACTTC.